The 4 T cell receptor beta chains below all came from one sample that was sequenced in a study of patients and donors after allogeneic stem cell transplantation. TCRdb re-analysed the RT-PCR reads in MiXCR, keeping a single row per CDR3 protein. The sample has tens of thousands of distinct CDR3 sequences, approximately 25% seen once. The sequencing input was blood, either unsorted or a sorted T cell fraction (not recorded which). All receptors come from a human donor who was either an allogeneic HSCT recipient or a stem cell or donor lymphocyte infusion donor (not recorded which). It is not recorded whose cells these are; they may come from a transplant donor.

This rearrangement joins TRBV29-1 to TRBJ1-1, with D unclear. Looked up from germline, CDR1 is SQVTM and CDR2 is ANQGSEA. V lost 3 bases and J lost 6, with 8 bases in between. The CDR3 runs 11 residues. The CDR3 DNA sequence: TGCAGCGTTGATGTGGGGTCTGAAGCTTTCTTT. Amino acids: CSVDVGSEAFF.

This clonotype was counted once. This chain uses TRBV29-1 with TRBJ2-3; possibly TRBD1 for D (5 bases). Germline V gene lookup returns CDR1 SQVTM and CDR2 ANQGSEA. V was pared by 3 bases and J by 2 bases, with 15 bases between. CDR3 length equals 15 residues. CDR3 DNA sequence: TGCAGCGTTGAGGGAATACAGGCAGCCACAGATACGCAGTATTTT. The encoded protein is CSVEGIQAATDTQYF.

The V and J genes are TRBV28 and TRBJ2-5; D remains unclear. There are 12 residues in the CDR3. Trimming shortened V by 3 bases and J by 6 bases, and 8 bases separated the two germline ends. The germline V gene has CDR1 MDHEN and CDR2 SYDVKM. The DNA for the CDR3 is TGTGCCAGCAGTTTCCCCGTGAAGACCCAGTACTTC. This gives the protein CASSFPVKTQYF.

This rearrangement joins TRBV27 to TRBJ2-5; TRBD2 matches at 12 bases. The CDR3 is made up of 15 amino acids. The germline gives CDR1 MNHEY, CDR2 SMNVEV (reference sequence). V was clipped by 5 bases and J by 5 bases; unmatched bases: 6. The CDR3 region is CASSPYLAGGETQYF. CDR3 coding DNA: TGTGCCAGCAGTCCTTACCTAGCGGGAGGGGAGACCCAGTACTTC.